The 2 T cell receptor beta chains listed next were all sequenced from one sample in a study of shared clonotypes between healthy human individuals. The table came from immunoSEQ multiplex PCR; TCRdb's copy has only in-frame clones and leaves some out. The sample yields hundreds of thousands of clones, 70% to 80% seen once. Sequenced: PBMCs. The receptors come from a woman in her thirties or forties in good health. Some clones in this sample may be carry-over from other donors' samples.

The CDR3 reads CATSRDLDRIYGYTF. The DNA of the CDR3 is TGTGCCACCAGCAGAGATTTGGACCGGATCTATGGCTACACCTTC. The chain links TRBV15 to TRBJ1-2; no definite D call. CDR1 is LNHNV, CDR2 YYDKDF, per germline (reference sequence). The ends were cut back, 0 bases at V and 4 bases at J, with 12 bases in the middle. The CDR3 runs to 15 residues.

The V call is TRBV7-9, the J call TRBJ2-5; D is unresolved. CDR1 is SEHNR and CDR2 is FQNEAQ in the germline V gene (reference sequence). Trimming took off 1 base at V and 7 bases at J, with 7 bases between the two ends. The CDR3 has 12 residues. The CDR3 sequence: CASSLEGSTQYF. CDR3 in DNA: TGTGCCAGCAGCTTAGAGGGATCGACCCAGTACTTC.